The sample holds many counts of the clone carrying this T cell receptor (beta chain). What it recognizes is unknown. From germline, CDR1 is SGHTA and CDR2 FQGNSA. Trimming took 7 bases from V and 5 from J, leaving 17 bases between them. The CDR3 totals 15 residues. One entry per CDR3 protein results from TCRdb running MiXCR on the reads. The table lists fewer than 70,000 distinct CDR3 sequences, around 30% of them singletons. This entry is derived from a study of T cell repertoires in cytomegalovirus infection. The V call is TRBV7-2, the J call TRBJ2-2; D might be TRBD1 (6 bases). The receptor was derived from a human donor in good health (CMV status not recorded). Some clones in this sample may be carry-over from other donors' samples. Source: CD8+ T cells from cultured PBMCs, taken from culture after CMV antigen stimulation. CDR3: CASTPQGQVTGELFF. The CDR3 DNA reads TGTGCCAGCACCCCCCAGGGGCAGGTGACCGGGGAGCTGTTTTTT.